This entry features one TCR beta chain sequence. Antigen: not known. The data were taken from a study of T-cell memory formation after mild COVID-19. Study information: TCR clusters were mostly confined to one donor each.

Study-wide results and caveats: Proof of SARS-CoV-2 specificity was absent for the second-wave clones that crested on day 37.

TCRdb re-analysed the 5' RACE reads in MiXCR, keeping a single row per CDR3 protein. The sample contains roughly 550,000 distinct CDR3 sequences, about a fifth of which appear only once. Germline values: CDR1 DFQATT, CDR2 SNEGSKA (reference sequence). V shed 7 bases, J shed 6 bases, and the junction held 11 bases outside the gene matches. The CDR3 runs to 14 residues. The V call is TRBV20-1, the J call TRBJ2-1; 8 nucleotides match TRBD2. The sequenced sample was PBMCs or a T cell subset sorted from them (not recorded which). This TCR was recovered from an adult woman who had mild COVID-19 (a few samples of this study predate the infection). Cell type and time point are not known. For the CDR3, the DNA is TGCAGTGAGCTGAAGCCGGGACTAGTCAATGAGCAGTTCTTC. It yields the protein CSELKPGLVNEQFF.